This TCR beta chain is from a study of post-analysis software for immune sequencing data. Findings and limits, study-wide: Four or five TRBV segments were significantly more frequent in patients than in controls. TRBV5-6, TRBV5-1 and TRBV20-1 were among these segments.

CDR1 SEHNR and CDR2 FQNEAQ come from the germline V gene (reference sequence). CDR3 size: 14 residues. Trimming cost V 1 base and J 4 bases, with 10 bases left between them. Unique-molecular-identifier-tagged TCR beta cDNA libraries were used. TCRdb re-called the PCR reads with MiXCR, one entry per CDR3 protein. The table records over 150,000 distinct CDR3 sequences, around 36% of them present only once. A remark on this clonotype: The antigen remains unidentified.

The genes are TRBV7-9 and TRBJ2-5; D unresolved. The sequencing here drew on blood, taken after autologous hematopoietic stem cell transplantation. The origin of this receptor is a girl aged 5 to 17 with multiple sclerosis. This chain's CDR3 is CASSLDKTRETQYF. CDR3 coding DNA: TGTGCCAGCAGCTTAGACAAGACAAGAGAGACCCAGTACTTC.